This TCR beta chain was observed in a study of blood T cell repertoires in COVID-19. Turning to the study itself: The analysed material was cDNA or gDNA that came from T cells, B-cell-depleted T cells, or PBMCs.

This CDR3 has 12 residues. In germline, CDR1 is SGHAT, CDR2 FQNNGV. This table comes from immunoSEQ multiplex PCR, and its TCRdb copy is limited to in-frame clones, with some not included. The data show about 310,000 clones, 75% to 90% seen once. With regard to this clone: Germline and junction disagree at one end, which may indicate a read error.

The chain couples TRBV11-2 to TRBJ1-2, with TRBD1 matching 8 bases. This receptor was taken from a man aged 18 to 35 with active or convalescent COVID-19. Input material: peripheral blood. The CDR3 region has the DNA TGTGCCAGCAGCTTATCATACAGGGGGGCCGCCTTC. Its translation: CASSLSYRGAAF.